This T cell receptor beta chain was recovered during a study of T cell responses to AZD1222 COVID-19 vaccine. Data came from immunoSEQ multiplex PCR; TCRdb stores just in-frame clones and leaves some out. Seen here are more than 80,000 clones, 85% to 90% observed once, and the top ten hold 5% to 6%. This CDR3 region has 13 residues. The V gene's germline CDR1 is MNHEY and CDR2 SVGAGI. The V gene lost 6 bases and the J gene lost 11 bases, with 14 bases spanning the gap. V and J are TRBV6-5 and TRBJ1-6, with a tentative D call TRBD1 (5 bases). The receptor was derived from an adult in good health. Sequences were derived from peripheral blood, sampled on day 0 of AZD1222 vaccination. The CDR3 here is CASSPGGWAPLHF. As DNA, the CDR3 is TGTGCCAGCAGCCCCGGGGGGTGGGCACCCCTCCACTTT.